One sample yielded the 27 T cell receptor beta chains listed below, sequenced in a study of PD-1 blockade in classical Hodgkin lymphoma. The time point here: cycle 4 day 1 (C4D1), after five to seven weeks of nivolumab. There was relapse after autologous stem cell transplantation in every patient, and there was variation in brentuximab vedotin exposure. Assay: immunoSEQ multiplex PCR; the TCRdb copy retains only in-frame clones and omits some. This sample has approximately 39,000 clones, with around 80% found just once. Sample: peripheral blood mononuclear cells (PBMCs), taken before the fourth cycle of nivolumab. The receptors were sampled from a human donor with classical Hodgkin lymphoma.

V is TRBV10-3 and J is TRBJ2-1, with a weak D call TRBD2 (5 bases). Between the trimmed V and J ends, which lost 10 bases and 3 bases, there was a span of 10 bases. The germline V gene has CDR1 ENHRY and CDR2 SYGVKD. The CDR3 has 12 amino acids. The CDR3 loop reads CATSRDYNEQFF. The CDR3 coding sequence is TGTGCCACGAGCCGGGACTACAATGAGCAGTTCTTC.

This clone turned up a few times. The genes are TRBV4-1 and TRBJ2-3, with 8 bases identical to TRBD2. CDR3 length: 17 amino acids. V was pared by 2 bases and J by 0 bases, with 7 bases of the junction left unmatched. The germline V gene encodes CDR1 MGHRA and CDR2 YSYEKL. This CDR3 is CASSQLPPGGSTDTQYF. The CDR3 DNA sequence: TGCGCCAGCAGCCAACTTCCCCCGGGGGGGAGCACAGATACGCAGTATTTT.

This chain joins TRBV11-3 and TRBJ2-7; TRBD2 is a possible D gene (6 bases). The CDR3 length is 14 residues. In germline, CDR1 is SGHNT, CDR2 YENEEA. V shed 4 bases and J shed 1 base, with 11 bases lying between them. The CDR3, as DNA: TGTGCCAGCAGCTCGGGGCGGGGATCCTACGAGCAGTACTTC. This gives the protein CASSSGRGSYEQYF.

The rearrangement links TRBV27 to TRBJ2-3, with D possibly TRBD1 on 6 matching bases. The germline V gene encodes CDR1 MNHEY and CDR2 SMNVEV (reference sequence). Trimming removed 4 bases from V and 3 bases from J, with 14 bases in between. The CDR3 runs to 15 residues. Written as DNA, the CDR3 is TGTGCCAGCAGTTCAAACACAGGGAAGACAGATACGCAGTATTTT. Its translation is CASSSNTGKTDTQYF.

The chain couples TRBV5-8 to TRBJ2-2, with TRBD1 matching 8 bases. The CDR3 sequence is 15 residues long. Germline values: CDR1 SGHTS, CDR2 YDEGEE. The junction had 4 bases not matched to a gene; V was cut back by 0 bases and J by 6 bases. CDR3: CASSLGGQGSGELFF. The CDR3 DNA sequence: TGTGCCAGCAGCTTGGGAGGACAGGGTTCCGGGGAGCTGTTTTTT. Combining the CDR3 with reference TRBV5-8 and TRBJ2-2 gives the whole variable domain EAGVTQSPTHLIKTRGQQATLRCSPISGHTSVYWYQQALGLGLQFLLWYDEGEERNRGNFPPRFSGRQFPNYSSELNVNALELEDSALYLCASSLGGQGSGELFFGEGSRLTVL.

The J gene is TRBJ1-6, the V gene TRBV19, with 8 bases aligning to TRBD1. CDR3 length: 16 amino acids. Germline trimming cut 7 bases from V and 5 bases from J; bases unmatched to any gene: 10. The germline CDR1 and CDR2 sequences are LNHDA and SQIVND (reference sequence). The CDR3 loop is CASKPPDRGNNSPLHF. For the CDR3, the DNA is TGTGCCAGTAAACCTCCCGACAGGGGAAATAATTCACCCCTCCACTTT.

The chain uses TRBV18 and TRBJ2-7; TRBD2 matches 7 bases. Germline values: CDR1 KGHSH, CDR2 LQKENI. The V gene end was trimmed by 3 bases and the J gene end by 0 bases; junction bases not matched to a gene: 5. The CDR3 has 15 amino acids. CDR3 sequence: CASSPRGEGSYEQYF. CDR3 sequence (DNA): TGTGCCAGCTCACCCCGAGGGGAGGGCTCCTACGAGCAGTACTTC.

This chain connects TRBV7-2 to TRBJ1-1; 7 positions agree with TRBD1. CDR3 length equals 14 residues. Trimming removed 5 bases from V and 4 bases from J; junction bases left unmatched: 7. Germline values: CDR1 SGHTA, CDR2 FQGNSA. The CDR3 sequence is CASSAGTAGTEAFF. CDR3 in DNA: TGTGCCAGCAGCGCCGGGACAGCCGGCACTGAAGCTTTCTTT. Combining the CDR3 with reference TRBV7-2 and TRBJ1-1 gives the whole variable domain GAGVSQSPSNKVTEKGKDVELRCDPISGHTALYWYRQSLGQGLEFLIYFQGNSAPDKSGLPSDRFSAERTGGSVSTLTIQRTQQEDSAVYLCASSAGTAGTEAFFGQGTRLTVV.

The chain is built from TRBV29-1 and TRBJ2-3; D may be TRBD1 or TRBD2 (6 bases each). The CDR3 is made up of 15 amino acids. Trimming pared 6 bases from V and 2 bases from J, leaving 18 bases between. CDR1 and CDR2 (germline): SQVTM, ANQGSEA. For the CDR3, the DNA is TGCAGCGTCAGAGGGGGGCTGAAATACACAGATACGCAGTATTTT. It codes for CSVRGGLKYTDTQYF.

This clone is medium-sized (0.01 to 0.1%) in the sample. This chain joins TRBV6-5 and TRBJ1-2, with TRBD1 identical over 9 bases. Germline CDR1 is MNHEY and CDR2 is SVGAGI. V trimming: 2 bases; J trimming: 3 bases; junction bases outside the gene matches: 7. The CDR3 sequence is 16 residues long. The CDR3 spells CASSYVGRQGDYGYTF. The CDR3 DNA is TGTGCCAGCAGTTACGTCGGGCGACAGGGGGACTATGGCTACACCTTC.

V gene TRBV2 combines with J gene TRBJ1-6; 8 bases align to TRBD1. The CDR3 sequence is 14 residues long. With 4 bases clipped from V and 9 bases from J, the junction kept 5 bases outside the gene matches. Germline V gene data show CDR1 as SNHLY and CDR2 as FYNNEI. For the CDR3, the DNA is TGTGCCAGCAGTGTACAGGGGGTCGTTTCACCCCTCCACTTT. As protein: CASSVQGVVSPLHF.

Here the CDR3 DNA reads TGTGCGGGAAGGGGCTTTGGGGCCAACGTCCTGACTTTC. Translation: CAGRGFGANVLTF. The chain couples TRBV6-6 to TRBJ2-6; possibly TRBD1 for D (5 bases). The CDR3 loop spans 13 amino acids. Germline V gives CDR1 MNHNY, CDR2 SVGAGI (reference sequence).

The rearrangement links TRBV6-1 to TRBJ2-4; 8 bases line up with TRBD1. The CDR3 is 14 amino acids. The germline CDR1 and CDR2 sequences are MNHNS and SASEGT. The junction had 4 bases not matched to a gene; V was cut back by 2 bases and J by 7 bases. CDR3 coding DNA: TGTGCCAGCAGTGAACGATGGGACAGGAACATTCAGTACTTC. This sequence encodes CASSERWDRNIQYF.

V usage is TRBV10-1 and J usage is TRBJ2-7; D tentatively reads TRBD1 or TRBD2 (5 bases each). The germline V gene has CDR1 WNHNN and CDR2 SYGVQD (reference sequence). The CDR3 runs 14 residues. The V gene lost 4 bases and the J gene lost 3 bases, with 13 bases spanning the gap. Here the CDR3 reads CASSGTKGSYEQYF. CDR3 nucleotides: TGCGCCAGCAGTGGGACGAAGGGGAGCTACGAGCAGTACTTC.

The rearrangement links TRBV9 to TRBJ1-1, with D possibly being TRBD1 (6 bases). CDR1 is SGDLS, CDR2 YYNGEE, per germline. The CDR3 totals 16 residues. Trimming took 0 bases from V and 1 from J, leaving 13 bases between them. The CDR3 spells CASSVDSGGRNTEAFF. CDR3 in DNA: TGTGCCAGCAGCGTAGATTCGGGGGGCAGGAACACTGAAGCTTTCTTT.

J is TRBJ1-3 and V is TRBV19; tentatively, D is TRBD1 (6 bases). Germline lookup yields CDR1 LNHDA and CDR2 SQIVND (reference sequence). The CDR3 has 16 amino acids. V was pared by 6 bases and J by 0 bases, with 15 bases between. Written as DNA, the CDR3 is TGTGCCAGTAGGGGGCACAGGGCCGGCTCTGGAAACACCATATATTTT. Its translation: CASRGHRAGSGNTIYF.

This chain uses TRBV4-1 with TRBJ1-1; TRBD1 is a possible D gene (5 bases). Germline CDR1 is MGHRA and CDR2 is YSYEKL. This CDR3 spans 16 amino acids. With 0 bases removed from V and 0 bases from J, the gap between germline ends came to 11 bases. The CDR3 spells CASSQESGRMNTEAFF. The DNA of the CDR3 is TGCGCCAGCAGCCAAGAATCGGGACGGATGAACACTGAAGCTTTCTTT.

The chain is built from TRBV4-1 and TRBJ1-3; D perhaps matches TRBD1 (5 bases). V gave up 4 bases and J gave up 0 bases, with 7 bases separating them. Germline V gene lookup returns CDR1 MGHRA and CDR2 YSYEKL. CDR3 length: 14 amino acids. Here the CDR3 reads CASSLGVSGNTIYF. The CDR3 DNA reads TGCGCCAGCAGCCTAGGGGTCTCTGGAAACACCATATATTTT.

V usage is TRBV5-6 and J usage is TRBJ1-6; no clear D. The CDR3 covers 17 residues. Trimming removed 0 bases at V and 5 bases at J, with 15 bases between. Germline CDR1 SGHDT, CDR2 YYEEEE. The CDR3 here is CASSLEAGNRDNSPLHF. Here the CDR3 DNA reads TGTGCCAGCAGCTTGGAAGCGGGCAATCGGGATAATTCACCCCTCCACTTT.

This clone appeared a few times. The chain joins TRBV29-1 to TRBJ2-3, with 8 bases fitting TRBD2. Germline V CDR1 and CDR2: SQVTM, ANQGSEA. The CDR3 totals 13 residues. Trimming took 8 bases from V and 8 from J; bases not matched to a gene: 12. The CDR3 reads CSHRAGAPFTQYF. The CDR3 DNA is TGCAGCCACCGAGCGGGGGCCCCCTTTACGCAGTATTTT.

J is TRBJ2-3 and V is TRBV29-1; 9 positions agree with TRBD2. The CDR3 totals 12 residues. CDR1 and CDR2 (germline): SQVTM, ANQGSEA. J lost 4 bases, V lost 6 bases, and 2 bases had no gene match. The CDR3 reads CSVERGADTQYF. CDR3 bases: TGCAGCGTGGAGCGGGGGGCAGATACGCAGTATTTT.

This clone was recorded a few times. The chain joins TRBV6-5 to TRBJ1-2; TRBD1 matches at 7 bases. Germline-derived CDR1 and CDR2 are MNHEY and SVGAGI. Germline trimming cut 5 bases from V and 0 bases from J; bases unmatched to any gene: 6. This CDR3 spans 15 amino acids. CDR3 sequence reads: CASSIRQGANYGYTF. In nucleotides, the CDR3 is TGTGCCAGCAGTATTCGACAGGGAGCTAACTATGGCTACACCTTC.

The V call is TRBV29-1, the J call TRBJ1-2; D perhaps matches TRBD1 (6 bases). This CDR3 region has 15 residues. Germline V gene lookup returns CDR1 SQVTM and CDR2 ANQGSEA. Trimming cost V 4 bases and J 1 base, with 16 bases left between them. CDR3 region: CSVGEPGHFNYGYTF. In DNA form, the CDR3 reads TGCAGCGTTGGAGAACCGGGACACTTTAACTATGGCTACACCTTC.

The genes are TRBV10-2 and TRBJ2-7; 7 nucleotides align to TRBD1. V gave up 7 bases and J gave up 3 bases; unmatched junction bases: 6. Germline CDR1 is WSHSY and CDR2 is SAAADI. This CDR3 contains 13 residues. CDR3 in DNA: TGCGCCAGCACACGGGACAGCCTCTACGAGCAGTACTTC. This translates into CASTRDSLYEQYF.

J is TRBJ2-5 and V is TRBV6-1; the D gene is possibly TRBD2 (5 bases). The CDR3 loop spans 15 amino acids. With 2 bases removed from V and 5 bases from J, the gap between germline ends came to 15 bases. The germline CDR1 and CDR2 sequences are MNHNS and SASEGT. The CDR3 DNA sequence: TGTGCCAGCAGTGAATTTCGCGGGCTAGTTGAGACCCAGTACTTC. As protein: CASSEFRGLVETQYF.

V gene TRBV6-1 combines with J gene TRBJ1-2; D remains ambiguous. Deletions cut 2 bases from V and 3 bases from J, with 7 bases between. CDR1 MNHNS and CDR2 SASEGT come from the germline V gene. The CDR3 contains 13 residues. This chain's CDR3 is CASSETWDYGYTF. The CDR3 DNA sequence: TGTGCCAGCAGTGAAACGTGGGACTATGGCTACACCTTC.

In its sample, this clone was seen a few times. This chain uses TRBV10-3 with TRBJ2-5, with 15 bases fitting TRBD2. Trimming removed 7 bases from V and 2 bases from J; junction bases left unmatched: 5. Germline CDR1 and CDR2: ENHRY and SYGVKD. The CDR3 consists of 16 residues. CDR3 region: CAITPGLAGGQETQYF. The CDR3 DNA reads as TGTGCCATCACTCCGGGACTAGCGGGGGGTCAAGAGACCCAGTACTTC.